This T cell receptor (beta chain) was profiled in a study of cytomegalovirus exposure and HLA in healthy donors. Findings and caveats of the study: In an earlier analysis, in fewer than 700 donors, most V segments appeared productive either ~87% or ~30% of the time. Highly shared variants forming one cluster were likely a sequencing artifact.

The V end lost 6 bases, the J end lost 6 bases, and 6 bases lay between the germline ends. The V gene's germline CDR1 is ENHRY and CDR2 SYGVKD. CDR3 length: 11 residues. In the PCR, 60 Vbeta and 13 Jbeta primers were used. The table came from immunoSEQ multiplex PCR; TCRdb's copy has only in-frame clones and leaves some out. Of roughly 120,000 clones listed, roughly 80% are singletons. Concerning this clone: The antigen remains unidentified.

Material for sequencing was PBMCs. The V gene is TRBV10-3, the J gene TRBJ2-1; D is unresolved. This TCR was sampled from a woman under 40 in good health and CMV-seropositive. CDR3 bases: TGTGCCATCAGATTCCGCAATGAGCAGTTCTTC. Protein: CAIRFRNEQFF.